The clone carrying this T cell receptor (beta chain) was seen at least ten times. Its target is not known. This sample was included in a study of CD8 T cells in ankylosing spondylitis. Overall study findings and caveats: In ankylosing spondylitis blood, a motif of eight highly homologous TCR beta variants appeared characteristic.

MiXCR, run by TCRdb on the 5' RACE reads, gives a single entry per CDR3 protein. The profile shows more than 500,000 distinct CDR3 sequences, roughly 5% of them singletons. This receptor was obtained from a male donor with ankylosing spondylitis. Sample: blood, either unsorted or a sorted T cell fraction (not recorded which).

The CDR3 is CASSMGTMTDTQYF. CDR3 bases: TGCGCCAGCAGTATGGGCACCATGACAGATACGCAGTATTTT. The chain employs TRBV5-1 and TRBJ2-3; no definite D call. Trimming removed 5 bases from V and 3 bases from J, with 13 bases in between. The CDR3 loop spans 14 amino acids. Germline CDR1 and CDR2: SGHRS and YFSETQ. Drawing the rest from reference TRBV5-1 and TRBJ2-3, the complete variable domain is KAGVTQTPRYLIKTRGQQVTLSCSPISGHRSVSWYQQTPGQGLQFLFEYFSETQRNKGNFPGRFSGRQFSNSRSEMNVSTLELGDSALYLCASSMGTMTDTQYFGPGTRLTVL.